This passage covers 28 T cell receptor beta chains from one sample sequenced in a study of T cell responses to AZD1222 COVID-19 vaccine. The table came from immunoSEQ multiplex PCR; TCRdb's copy has only in-frame clones and leaves some out. The table has about 140,000 clones, 92% seen once. The source was peripheral blood, collected on day 0 of AZD1222 vaccination. These receptors were taken from an adult in good health.

The rearrangement joins TRBV9 to TRBJ2-2, with 11 bases lining up with TRBD2. V lost 3 bases and J lost 6; bases outside the gene matches: 7. The CDR3 has 16 amino acids. Germline assignment: CDR1 SGDLS and CDR2 YYNGEE. DNA for the CDR3: TGTGCCAGCAGCGCGCGACTAGCGGGGTCCCCCGGGGAGCTGTTTTTT. This gives the protein CASSARLAGSPGELFF.

The chain employs TRBV11-2 and TRBJ1-1; tentative D call: TRBD1 (6 bases). Trimming stripped 4 bases from V and 1 base from J, with 16 bases between. Germline V gene sequence: CDR1 SGHAT, CDR2 FQNNGV. There are 16 residues in the CDR3. The CDR3 here is CASSSGSGEWNTEAFF. CDR3 nucleotide sequence: TGTGCCAGCAGCTCCGGGTCAGGGGAGTGGAACACTGAAGCTTTCTTT.

This chain joins TRBV24-1 and TRBJ1-5, with D perhaps matching TRBD1 (5 bases). Trimming pared 4 bases from V and 7 bases from J, leaving 16 bases between. Germline V CDR1 and CDR2: KGHDR, SFDVKD. The CDR3 sequence is 15 residues long. The CDR3 sequence: CATSDTGGSLQPQHF. The CDR3 region has the DNA TGTGCCACCAGTGACACAGGAGGGAGTTTGCAGCCCCAGCATTTT.

This clone was seen only once. The rearrangement uses TRBV5-6 and TRBJ2-5; 7 nucleotides agree with TRBD1. The CDR3 consists of 14 residues. Germline-derived CDR1 and CDR2 are SGHDT and YYEEEE. The trim removed 2 bases at V and 4 bases at J, leaving 5 bases unmatched. The CDR3 reads CASSLQGIPETQYF. For the CDR3, the DNA is TGTGCCAGCAGCTTACAGGGGATCCCAGAGACCCAGTACTTC.

In regard to this clone: Other DNA sequences of this sample code for an identical CDR3. This chain joins TRBV4-1 and TRBJ1-2; possible D gene TRBD1, 5 bases. Germline V gives CDR1 MGHRA, CDR2 YSYEKL. The CDR3 contains 13 residues. V was clipped by 1 base and J by 7 bases, with 10 bases between them. CDR3 region: CASSQAGRRGYTF. DNA for the CDR3: TGCGCCAGCAGCCAAGCAGGGCGTCGTGGCTACACCTTC.

This sequence joins TRBV14 and TRBJ2-7; 14 bases line up with TRBD2. This CDR3 is built from 15 residues. Germline V gene lookup returns CDR1 SGHDN and CDR2 FVKESK. The V segment lost 6 bases and the J segment 8 bases; nucleotides outside the gene matches: 9. CDR3 nucleotide sequence: TGTGCCAGCAGTCCTGGACTAGCGGGAGGTATTCAGCAGTACTTC. Residues: CASSPGLAGGIQQYF.

On this clone itself: Other nucleotide sequences from this sample produce the same CDR3. The chain has TRBV9 and TRBJ2-1; D perhaps matches TRBD2 (5 bases). This CDR3 has 15 amino acids. Per the germline V gene, CDR1 is SGDLS and CDR2 is YYNGEE. V was cut by 0 bases and J by 0 bases, with 7 bases left in between. Here the CDR3 reads CASSVAGGSYNEQFF. CDR3 nucleotides: TGTGCCAGCAGCGTAGCTGGAGGCTCCTACAATGAGCAGTTCTTC.

The chain employs TRBV18 and TRBJ2-5; 7 bases line up with TRBD2. Per germline, CDR1 KGHSH and CDR2 LQKENI. The CDR3 sequence is 17 residues long. V gave up 2 bases and J gave up 2 bases; unmatched junction bases: 11. The chain's CDR3 is CASSPSARRGRQETQYF. As DNA, the CDR3 is TGTGCCAGCTCACCAAGCGCTCGGCGGGGGAGACAAGAGACCCAGTACTTC.

The chain couples TRBV10-3 to TRBJ2-3; D gene ambiguous. Trimming removed 0 bases from V and 1 base from J, with 2 bases in between. Germline CDR1 and CDR2: ENHRY and SYGVKD. The length of the CDR3 is 13 residues. The CDR3 sequence is CAISESRTDTQYF. CDR3 sequence (DNA): TGTGCCATCAGTGAGTCCCGCACAGATACGCAGTATTTT.

The CDR3: CASRFGHNEQFF. CDR3 nucleotides: TGTGCCAGCAGGTTCGGACATAATGAGCAGTTCTTC. The V gene is TRBV6-5, the J gene TRBJ2-1; tentatively, D is TRBD1 (5 bases). Trimming shortened V by 6 bases and J by 7 bases, and 10 bases separated the two germline ends. The CDR3 covers 12 residues. Per the germline V gene, CDR1 is MNHEY and CDR2 is SVGAGI.

The V and J genes are TRBV7-9 and TRBJ2-1; D possibly corresponds to TRBD2 (6 bases). CDR3 size: 16 residues. V lost 3 bases, J lost 6 bases, and 18 bases lay in between. Germline V gene sequence: CDR1 SEHNR, CDR2 FQNEAQ (reference sequence). The CDR3 nucleotides are TGTGCCAGCAGCTTTCCCCACAAGGAGGGTGTCAATGAGCAGTTCTTC. Protein product: CASSFPHKEGVNEQFF.

V is TRBV10-2 and J is TRBJ1-5, with D maybe TRBD1 (6 bases). With 8 bases removed from V and 7 bases from J, the gap between germline ends came to 15 bases. Germline loops: CDR1 WSHSY, CDR2 SAAADI. This CDR3 comprises 13 residues. The CDR3 loop is CASGGGGGQPQHF. CDR3 bases: TGCGCCAGCGGGGGAGGGGGTGGCCAGCCCCAGCATTTT.

The rearrangement uses TRBV3-1 (or the pseudogene TRBV3-2) and TRBJ1-2; D is unresolved. The germline V gene encodes CDR1 LGHDT and CDR2 YNNKEL (reference sequence). Deletions cut 0 bases from V and 7 bases from J, with 21 bases between. The CDR3 runs 17 residues. The CDR3 DNA reads TGTGCCAGCAGCCAAGATCACAACAACCCACCGGCGGGTGGCTACACCTTC. It encodes CASSQDHNNPPAGGYTF.

This clone was picked up one time. This sequence joins TRBV5-1 and TRBJ1-4; tentative D call: TRBD1 (5 bases). CDR1 is SGHRS and CDR2 is YFSETQ in the germline V gene. V was shortened by 1 base and J by 4 bases, with 11 bases between the two germline ends. The CDR3 is 15 amino acids. The DNA for the CDR3 is TGCGCCAGCAGCTTGTTTCAGGGAGGTAATGAAAAACTGTTTTTT. Amino acids: CASSLFQGGNEKLFF.

This chain uses TRBV6-5 with TRBJ1-1, with unresolved D. CDR1 and CDR2 from the germline V gene are MNHEY and SVGAGI. Trimming cost V 6 bases and J 0 bases, with 14 bases left between them. The CDR3 spans 15 residues. This CDR3 is CASRTIRLMNTEAFF. In DNA, the CDR3 is TGTGCCAGCAGGACAATACGGTTGATGAACACTGAAGCTTTCTTT.

This chain connects TRBV18 to TRBJ1-5; D uncertain. This CDR3 is 16 amino acids long. The germline V and J ends were trimmed by 1 base and 0 bases, with 10 bases remaining between them. The germline gives CDR1 KGHSH, CDR2 LQKENI. The CDR3 bases are TGTGCCAGCTCACCACAAGGGTCCAATAGCAATCAGCCCCAGCATTTT. Its translation is CASSPQGSNSNQPQHF.

The chain carries TRBV2 and TRBJ1-1, with D tentatively TRBD1 (5 bases). CDR1 is SNHLY, CDR2 FYNNEI, per germline. With 0 bases removed from V and 0 bases from J, the gap between germline ends came to 5 bases. CDR3 length equals 14 residues. Here the CDR3 DNA reads TGTGCCAGCAGTGAAGCGGGGGTGAACACTGAAGCTTTCTTT. This codes for CASSEAGVNTEAFF.

The rearrangement joins TRBV9 to TRBJ1-3; D unresolved. This CDR3 comprises 14 residues. Between the trimmed V and J ends, which lost 0 bases and 2 bases, there was a span of 6 bases. Germline assignment: CDR1 SGDLS and CDR2 YYNGEE. The CDR3 sequence is CASSVAVAGNTIYF. CDR3 nucleotides: TGTGCCAGCAGCGTAGCGGTGGCTGGAAACACCATATATTTT.

The chain uses TRBV7-3 and TRBJ2-3, with D possibly TRBD2 on 6 matching bases. The ends were cut back, 0 bases at V and 5 bases at J, with 12 bases in the middle. CDR1 and CDR2 from the germline V gene are SGHTA and FQGTGA. This CDR3 is built from 15 residues. The CDR3 nucleotides are TGTGCCAGCAGCTTAACGGGGGGTAGGAGAGATACGCAGTATTTT. Residues: CASSLTGGRRDTQYF.

The chain combines TRBV24-1 with TRBJ2-2; perhaps TRBD1 as D (5 bases). Trimming removed 6 bases at V and 0 bases at J, with 10 bases between. This CDR3 contains 15 residues. Germline V gene sequence: CDR1 KGHDR, CDR2 SFDVKD. The DNA of the CDR3 is TGTGCCACCAGTTCAGGGCCTGCGAACACCGGGGAGCTGTTTTTT. This codes for CATSSGPANTGELFF.

The V call is TRBV28, the J call TRBJ2-3, with 9 positions matching TRBD2. Germline V gives CDR1 MDHEN, CDR2 SYDVKM. The CDR3 extends over 15 amino acids. V shed 1 base, J shed 3 bases, and the junction held 2 bases outside the gene matches. In DNA, the CDR3 is TGTGCCAGCAGTTTATTTAGCGGGAGAACAGATACGCAGTATTTT. This gives the protein CASSLFSGRTDTQYF.

This chain links TRBV11-2 with TRBJ2-7, with 13 positions matching TRBD2. V gave up 1 base and J gave up 6 bases; unmatched junction bases: 9. The CDR3 has 17 amino acids. The V gene's germline CDR1 is SGHAT and CDR2 FQNNGV. The CDR3 coding sequence is TGTGCCAGCAGCTTAGCCCTACTAGCGGGAGGGCGGCGCGAGCAGTACTTC. Its protein product is CASSLALLAGGRREQYF.

The chain has TRBV6-2 or TRBV6-3 and TRBJ2-7; D ambiguous. The CDR3 runs to 16 residues. The germline V gene has CDR1 MNHEY and CDR2 SVGEGT. Deletions cut 2 bases from V and 3 bases from J, with 17 bases between. CDR3 DNA: TGTGCCAGCAGTTACCCTCCCTACTCGCGCGGCTACGAGCAGTACTTC. Its translation is CASSYPPYSRGYEQYF.

V is TRBV23-1 and J is TRBJ1-4; 7 bases agree with TRBD1. TRBV23-1 falls under the ORF class, with uncertain function. V lost 0 bases to trimming and J lost 8 bases; unmatched junction nucleotides: 6. The CDR3 has 15 residues. The CDR3 DNA reads TGCGCCAGCAGTCAATCCCAGGGGGGGGAGGAAAAACTGTTTTTT. Its translation is CASSQSQGGEEKLFF.

The chain uses TRBV7-9 and TRBJ2-5; weak D call: TRBD1 (6 bases). The V gene lost 2 bases and the J gene lost 0 bases, with 16 bases spanning the gap. Looked up from germline, CDR1 is SEHNR and CDR2 is FQNEAQ (reference sequence). This CDR3 has 17 residues. CDR3 region: CASSLPSRGAYQETQYF. The CDR3 DNA reads TGTGCCAGCAGCTTACCCTCCAGGGGAGCGTACCAAGAGACCCAGTACTTC.

This chain connects TRBV5-4 to TRBJ2-7; maybe TRBD1 (5 bases). V gave up 5 bases and J gave up 3 bases, with 12 bases separating them. This CDR3 has 13 amino acids. From germline, CDR1 is SGHNT and CDR2 YYREEE (reference sequence). The CDR3: CASSSPGYYEQYF. CDR3 sequence (DNA): TGTGCCAGCAGTTCGCCAGGGTACTACGAGCAGTACTTC.

This chain joins TRBV28 and TRBJ2-5; D unresolved. V was cut by 6 bases and J by 5 bases, with 16 bases left in between. The CDR3 extends over 14 amino acids. Germline V gene data show CDR1 as MDHEN and CDR2 as SYDVKM. The CDR3 sequence is CASSPLQEHETQYF. The CDR3 coding sequence is TGTGCCAGCAGCCCCCTTCAGGAGCATGAGACCCAGTACTTC.

CDR3 sequence reads: CASSQTDSQNTEAFF. DNA for the CDR3: TGCGCCAGCAGCCAAACCGACAGTCAGAACACTGAAGCTTTCTTT. This chain links TRBV4-1 with TRBJ1-1, with a tentative D call TRBD1 (5 bases). Germline CDR1 and CDR2: MGHRA and YSYEKL. The ends were cut back, 2 bases at V and 1 base at J, with 11 bases in the middle. The CDR3 covers 15 residues.